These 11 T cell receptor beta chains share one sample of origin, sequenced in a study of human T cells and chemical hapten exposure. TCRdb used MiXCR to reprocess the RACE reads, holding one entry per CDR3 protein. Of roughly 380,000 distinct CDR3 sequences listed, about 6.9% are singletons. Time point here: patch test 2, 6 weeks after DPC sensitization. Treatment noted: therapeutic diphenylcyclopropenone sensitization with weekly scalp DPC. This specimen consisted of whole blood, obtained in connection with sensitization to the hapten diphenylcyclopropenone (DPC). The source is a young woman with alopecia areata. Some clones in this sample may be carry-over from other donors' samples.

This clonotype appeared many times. CDR3 sequence (DNA): TGTGCCAGCAGTCCGAGGGGGGGGCCTGAAGCTTTCTTT. Protein sequence: CASSPRGGPEAFF. The rearrangement joins TRBV28 to TRBJ1-1; D possibly corresponds to TRBD1 (6 bases). This CDR3 region has 13 residues. Trimming cost V 5 bases and J 6 bases, with 13 bases left between them. Germline CDR1 reads MDHEN; CDR2 reads SYDVKM. Supplemented by reference TRBV28 and TRBJ1-1, the full variable domain reads DVKVTQSSRYLVKRTGEKVFLECVQDMDHENMFWYRQDPGLGLRLIYFSYDVKMKEKGDIPEGYSVSREKKERFSLILESASTNQTSMYLCASSPRGGPEAFFGQGTRLTVV.

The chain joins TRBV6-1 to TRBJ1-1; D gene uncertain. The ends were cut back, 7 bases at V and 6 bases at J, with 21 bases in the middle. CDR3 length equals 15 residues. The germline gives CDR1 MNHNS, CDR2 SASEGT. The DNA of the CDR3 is TGTGCCAGCACCCCTGACCTGGTAGTCGGACCTGAAGCTTTCTTT. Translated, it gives CASTPDLVVGPEAFF.

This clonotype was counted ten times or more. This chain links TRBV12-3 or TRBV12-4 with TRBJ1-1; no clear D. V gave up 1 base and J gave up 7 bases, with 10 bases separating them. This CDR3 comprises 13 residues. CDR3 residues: CASSLEQPNEAFF. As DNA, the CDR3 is TGTGCCAGCAGTTTAGAGCAGCCTAATGAAGCTTTCTTT.

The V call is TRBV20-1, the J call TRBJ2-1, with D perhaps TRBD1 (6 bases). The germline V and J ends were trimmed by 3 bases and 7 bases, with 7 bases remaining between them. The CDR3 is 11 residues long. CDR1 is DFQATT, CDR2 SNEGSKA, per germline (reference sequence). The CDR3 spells CSASQGNEQFF. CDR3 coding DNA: TGCAGTGCTAGTCAGGGGAATGAGCAGTTCTTC.

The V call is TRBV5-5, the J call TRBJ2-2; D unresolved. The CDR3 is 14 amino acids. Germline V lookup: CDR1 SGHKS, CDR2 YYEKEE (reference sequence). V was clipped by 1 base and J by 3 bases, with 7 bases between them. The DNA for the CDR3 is TGTGCCAGCAGCTTGTACTCCCACACCGGGGAGCTGTTTTTT. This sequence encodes CASSLYSHTGELFF.

The CDR3 region has the DNA TGTGCCATCAGATCACAGGGGGACCGAAACACCATATATTTT. This gives the protein CAIRSQGDRNTIYF. The V and J genes are TRBV10-3 and TRBJ1-3; 8 nucleotides line up with TRBD1. The trim removed 6 bases at V and 5 bases at J, leaving 6 bases unmatched. CDR1 and CDR2 from the germline V gene are ENHRY and SYGVKD. There are 14 residues in the CDR3.

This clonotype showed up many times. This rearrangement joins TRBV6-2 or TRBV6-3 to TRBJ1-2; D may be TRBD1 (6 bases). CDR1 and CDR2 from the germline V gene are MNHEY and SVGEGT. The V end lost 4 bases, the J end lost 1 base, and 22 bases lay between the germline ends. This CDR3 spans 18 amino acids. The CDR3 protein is CASSSSGTRGPRNYGYTF. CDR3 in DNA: TGTGCCAGCAGTTCCAGCGGGACAAGGGGACCCCGTAACTATGGCTACACCTTC.

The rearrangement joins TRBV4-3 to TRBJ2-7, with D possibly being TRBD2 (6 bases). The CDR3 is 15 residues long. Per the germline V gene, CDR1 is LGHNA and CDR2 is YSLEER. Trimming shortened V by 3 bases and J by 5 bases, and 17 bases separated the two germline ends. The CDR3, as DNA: TGCGCCAGCAGCCAGGGGGACTCGGTTGGCCACGAGCAGTACTTC. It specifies CASSQGDSVGHEQYF.

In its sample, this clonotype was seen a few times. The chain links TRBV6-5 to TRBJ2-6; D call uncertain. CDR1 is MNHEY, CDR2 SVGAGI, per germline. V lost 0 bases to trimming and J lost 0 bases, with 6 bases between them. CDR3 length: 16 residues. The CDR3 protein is CASSYSSSSGANVLTF. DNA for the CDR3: TGTGCCAGCAGTTACTCGTCCAGCTCTGGGGCCAACGTCCTGACTTTC.

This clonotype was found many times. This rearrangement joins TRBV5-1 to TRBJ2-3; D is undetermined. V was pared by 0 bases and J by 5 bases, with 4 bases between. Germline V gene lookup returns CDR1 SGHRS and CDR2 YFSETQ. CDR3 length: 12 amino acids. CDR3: CASSLEGDTQYF. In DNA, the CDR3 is TGCGCCAGCAGCTTGGAGGGAGATACGCAGTATTTT.

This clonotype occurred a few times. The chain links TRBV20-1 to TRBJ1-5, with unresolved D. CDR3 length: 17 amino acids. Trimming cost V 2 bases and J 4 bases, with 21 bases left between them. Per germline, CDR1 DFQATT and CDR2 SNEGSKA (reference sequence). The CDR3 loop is CSARNLFRQQNNQPQHF. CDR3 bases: TGCAGTGCTAGAAACCTCTTTAGGCAGCAAAATAATCAGCCCCAGCATTTT.